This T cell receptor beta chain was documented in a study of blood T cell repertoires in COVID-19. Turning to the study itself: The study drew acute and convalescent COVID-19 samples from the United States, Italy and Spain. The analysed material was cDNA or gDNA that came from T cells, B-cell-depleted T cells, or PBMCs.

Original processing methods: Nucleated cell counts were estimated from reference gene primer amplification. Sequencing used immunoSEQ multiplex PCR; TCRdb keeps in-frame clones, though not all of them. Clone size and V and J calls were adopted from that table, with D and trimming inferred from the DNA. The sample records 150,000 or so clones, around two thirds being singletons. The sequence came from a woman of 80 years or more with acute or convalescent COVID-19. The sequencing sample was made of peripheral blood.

For the CDR3, the DNA is TGTGCCAGTAGTATAGATGTACTGCAGGGGAGTATGGCAGATACGCAGTATTTT. This sequence encodes CASSIDVLQGSMADTQYF. The chain couples TRBV19 to TRBJ2-3, with a weak D call TRBD1 (6 bases). The germline gives CDR1 LNHDA, CDR2 SQIVND (reference sequence). The CDR3 sequence is 18 residues long. Trimming removed 0 bases from V and 4 bases from J, with 20 bases in between. The full variable domain, rest sourced from reference TRBV19 and TRBJ2-3, is DGGITQSPKYLFRKEGQNVTLSCEQNLNHDAMYWYRQDPGQGLRLIYYSQIVNDFQKGDIAEGYSVSREKKESFPLTVTSAQKNPTAFYLCASSIDVLQGSMADTQYFGPGTRLTVL.